The T cell receptor beta chain described here comes from a study of blood T cell repertoires in COVID-19. Overall study: Some COVID-19 samples were acute and others convalescent; all came from the United States, Italy and Spain. T cells, B-cell-depleted T cells, or PBMCs provided the cDNA or gDNA that served as material.

Source study methods: Using reference gene primer amplification, nucleated cell counts were estimated. Clones were sequenced by immunoSEQ multiplex PCR, and TCRdb holds only the in-frame ones, with some missing. Clone size and V and J calls were adopted from that table, with D and trimming inferred from the DNA. The sample contains about 160,000 clones, about three quarters of which appear only once. There are 14 residues in the CDR3. V trimming: 4 bases; J trimming: 6 bases; junction bases outside the gene matches: 5. Germline V gene lookup returns CDR1 SGHDN and CDR2 FVKESK. This clonotype originated in a man aged 65 to 85 with acute or convalescent COVID-19. The sample consisted of peripheral blood. The V and J genes are TRBV14 and TRBJ1-2, with TRBD1 matching 10 bases. Here the CDR3 DNA reads TGTGCCAGCAGCCGAGGACAGGGGGGGAATGGCTACACCTTC. Translated: CASSRGQGGNGYTF.